This record covers a single T cell receptor (beta chain). V trimming: 0 bases; J trimming: 4 bases; junction bases outside the gene matches: 5. Germline V gene data show CDR1 as SGHKS and CDR2 as YYEKEE (reference sequence). This CDR3 is 15 amino acids long. With autoimmune disease history or systemic immunosuppression, patients were excluded. The data originate from a study of OX40 agonist ivuxolimab in advanced cancers. Study at large: The treatment was a fully human IgG2 OX40 agonist, ivuxolimab.

Profiling relied on immunoSEQ multiplex PCR, and the TCRdb table lists in-frame clones only, not all of them. The table records approximately 89,000 clones, about 91% of them present only once. The chain links TRBV5-5 to TRBJ2-7; TRBD1 aligns across 9 bases. The sample was CD4+ or CD8+ T cells sorted from blood, taken in a trial of the OX40 agonist ivuxolimab. This clonotype was obtained from an adult with an advanced solid tumor such as melanoma, head and neck, liver or kidney cancer. The DNA for the CDR3 is TGTGCCAGCAGCTTGGGGACAGGGGAACTATACGAGCAGTACTTC. This codes for CASSLGTGELYEQYF.